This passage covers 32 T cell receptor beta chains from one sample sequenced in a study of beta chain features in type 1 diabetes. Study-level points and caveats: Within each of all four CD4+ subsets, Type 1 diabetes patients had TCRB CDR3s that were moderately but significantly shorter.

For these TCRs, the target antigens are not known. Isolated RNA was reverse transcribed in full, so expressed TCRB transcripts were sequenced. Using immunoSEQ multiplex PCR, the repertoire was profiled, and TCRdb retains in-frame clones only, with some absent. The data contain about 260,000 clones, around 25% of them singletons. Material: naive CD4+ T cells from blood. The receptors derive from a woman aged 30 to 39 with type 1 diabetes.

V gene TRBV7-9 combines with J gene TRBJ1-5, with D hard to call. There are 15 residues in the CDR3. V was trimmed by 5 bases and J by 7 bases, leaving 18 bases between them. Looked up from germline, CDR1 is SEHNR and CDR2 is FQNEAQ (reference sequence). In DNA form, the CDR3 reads TGTGCCAGCAGCCCCTTAGGAGGGAAAGAGCAGCCCCAGCATTTT. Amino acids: CASSPLGGKEQPQHF.

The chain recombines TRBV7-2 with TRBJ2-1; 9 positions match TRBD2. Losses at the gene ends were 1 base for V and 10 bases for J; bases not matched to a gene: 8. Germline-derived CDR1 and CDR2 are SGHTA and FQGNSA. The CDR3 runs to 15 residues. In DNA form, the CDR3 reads TGTGCCAGCAGCTTAGGGGCGGGAGGGCCGGGGGAGCAGTTCTTC. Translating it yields CASSLGAGGPGEQFF.

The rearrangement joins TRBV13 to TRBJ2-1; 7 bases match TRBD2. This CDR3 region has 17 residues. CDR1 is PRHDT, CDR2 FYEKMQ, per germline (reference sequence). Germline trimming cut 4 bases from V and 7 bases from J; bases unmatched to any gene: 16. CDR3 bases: TGTGCCAGCAGCTCACACACAAGGGACTACGACGGGAATGAGCAGTTCTTC. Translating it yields CASSSHTRDYDGNEQFF.

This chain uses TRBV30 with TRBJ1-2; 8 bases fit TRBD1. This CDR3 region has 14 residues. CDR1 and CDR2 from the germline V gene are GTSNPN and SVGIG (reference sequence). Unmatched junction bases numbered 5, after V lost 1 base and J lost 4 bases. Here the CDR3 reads CAWSADRGGYGYTF. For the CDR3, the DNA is TGTGCCTGGAGTGCTGACAGGGGTGGCTATGGCTACACCTTC.

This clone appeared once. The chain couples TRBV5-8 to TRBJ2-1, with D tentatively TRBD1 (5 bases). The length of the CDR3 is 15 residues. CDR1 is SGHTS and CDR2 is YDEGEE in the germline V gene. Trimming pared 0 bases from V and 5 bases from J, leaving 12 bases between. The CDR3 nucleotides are TGTGCCAGCAGCTTGGGGGGCCGGCTACACAATGAGCAGTTCTTC. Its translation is CASSLGGRLHNEQFF.

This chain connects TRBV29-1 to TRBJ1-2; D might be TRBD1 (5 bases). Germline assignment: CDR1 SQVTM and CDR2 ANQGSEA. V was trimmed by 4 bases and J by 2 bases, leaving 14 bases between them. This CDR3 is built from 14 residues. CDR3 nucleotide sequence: TGCAGCGTTGGTAGCGTGGGGGGGAACTATGGCTACACCTTC. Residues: CSVGSVGGNYGYTF. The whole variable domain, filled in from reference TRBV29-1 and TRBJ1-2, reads SAVISQKPSRDICQRGTSLTIQCQVDSQVTMMFWYRQQPGQSLTLIATANQGSEATYESGFVIDKFPISRPNLTFSTLTVSNMSPEDSSIYLCSVGSVGGNYGYTFGSGTRLTVV.

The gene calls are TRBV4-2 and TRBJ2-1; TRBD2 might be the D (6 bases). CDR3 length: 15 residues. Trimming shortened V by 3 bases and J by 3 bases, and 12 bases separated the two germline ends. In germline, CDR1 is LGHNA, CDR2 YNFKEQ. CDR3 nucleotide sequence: TGTGCCAGCAGCCAGCGGGATTACATCTACAATGAGCAGTTCTTC. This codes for CASSQRDYIYNEQFF.

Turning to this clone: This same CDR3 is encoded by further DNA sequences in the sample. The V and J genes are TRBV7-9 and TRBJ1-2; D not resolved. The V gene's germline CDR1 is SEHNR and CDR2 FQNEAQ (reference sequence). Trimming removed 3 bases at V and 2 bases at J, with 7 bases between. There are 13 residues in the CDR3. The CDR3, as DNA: TGTGCCAGCAGCTTTGGGCAGAACTATGGCTACACCTTC. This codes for CASSFGQNYGYTF.

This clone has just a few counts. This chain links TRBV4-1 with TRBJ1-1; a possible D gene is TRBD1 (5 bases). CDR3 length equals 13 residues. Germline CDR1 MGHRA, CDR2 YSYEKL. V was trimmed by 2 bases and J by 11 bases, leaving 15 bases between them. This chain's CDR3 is CASSQRWRGSAFF. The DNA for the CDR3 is TGCGCCAGCAGCCAAAGATGGCGGGGGAGCGCTTTCTTT.

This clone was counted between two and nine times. DNA of the CDR3: TGTGCCAGCAGCCAAGATATTTTTGGACAGGGGAAGACGCAGTATTTT. It yields the protein CASSQDIFGQGKTQYF. The chain is built from TRBV4-2 and TRBJ2-3; 9 bases align to TRBD1. Trimming at V came to 0 bases and at J to 9 bases, leaving 10 bases not matched to a gene. CDR3 length equals 16 residues. Germline CDR1 reads LGHNA; CDR2 reads YNFKEQ.

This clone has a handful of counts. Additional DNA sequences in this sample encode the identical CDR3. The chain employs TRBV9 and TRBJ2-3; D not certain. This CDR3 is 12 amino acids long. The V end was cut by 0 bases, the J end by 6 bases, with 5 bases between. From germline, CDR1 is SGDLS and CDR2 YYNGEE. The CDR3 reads CASSVGLDTQYF. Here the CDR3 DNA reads TGTGCCAGCAGCGTAGGGCTGGATACGCAGTATTTT.

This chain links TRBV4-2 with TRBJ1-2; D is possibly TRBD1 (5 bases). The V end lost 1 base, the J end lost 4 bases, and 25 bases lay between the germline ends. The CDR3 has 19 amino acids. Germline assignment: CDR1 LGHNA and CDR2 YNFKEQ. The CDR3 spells CASSQGPPRAGGDFYGYTF. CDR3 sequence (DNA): TGTGCCAGCAGCCAAGGCCCACCACGGGCCGGGGGGGACTTCTATGGCTACACCTTC.

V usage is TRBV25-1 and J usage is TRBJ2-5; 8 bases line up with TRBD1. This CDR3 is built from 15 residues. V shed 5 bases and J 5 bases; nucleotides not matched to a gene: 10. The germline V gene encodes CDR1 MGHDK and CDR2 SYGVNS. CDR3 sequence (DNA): TGTGCCAGCAGTAGGGACAGGTCGGGTCCGGAGACCCAGTACTTC. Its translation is CASSRDRSGPETQYF.

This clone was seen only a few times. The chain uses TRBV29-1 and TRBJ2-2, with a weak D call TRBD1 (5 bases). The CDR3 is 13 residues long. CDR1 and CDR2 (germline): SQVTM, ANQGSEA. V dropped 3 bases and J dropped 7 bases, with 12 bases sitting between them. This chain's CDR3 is CSVDRVGYGELFF. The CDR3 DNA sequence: TGCAGCGTTGACAGGGTGGGATACGGGGAGCTGTTTTTT.

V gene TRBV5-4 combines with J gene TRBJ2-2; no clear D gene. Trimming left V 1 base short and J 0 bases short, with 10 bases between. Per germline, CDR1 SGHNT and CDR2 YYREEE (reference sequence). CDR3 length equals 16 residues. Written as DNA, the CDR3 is TGTGCCAGCAGCTTGCCAGCGCGACCGAACACCGGGGAGCTGTTTTTT. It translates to CASSLPARPNTGELFF.

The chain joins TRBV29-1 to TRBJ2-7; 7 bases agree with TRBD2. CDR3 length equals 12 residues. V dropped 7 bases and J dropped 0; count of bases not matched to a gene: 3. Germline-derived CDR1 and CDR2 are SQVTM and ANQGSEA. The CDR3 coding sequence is TGCAGCGCCCTAGCGGACTCCTACGAGCAGTACTTC. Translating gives CSALADSYEQYF.

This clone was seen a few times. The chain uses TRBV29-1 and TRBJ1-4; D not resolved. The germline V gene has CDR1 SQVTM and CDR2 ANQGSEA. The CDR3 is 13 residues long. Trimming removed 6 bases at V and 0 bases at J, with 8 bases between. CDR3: CSVWLATNEKLFF. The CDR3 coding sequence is TGCAGCGTCTGGCTTGCAACTAATGAAAAACTGTTTTTT.

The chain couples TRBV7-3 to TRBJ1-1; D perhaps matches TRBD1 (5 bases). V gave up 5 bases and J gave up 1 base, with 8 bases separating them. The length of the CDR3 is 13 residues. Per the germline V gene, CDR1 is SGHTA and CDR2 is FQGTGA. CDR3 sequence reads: CASSRQRNTEAFF. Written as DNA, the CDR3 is TGTGCCAGCAGCCGACAGAGGAACACTGAAGCTTTCTTT.

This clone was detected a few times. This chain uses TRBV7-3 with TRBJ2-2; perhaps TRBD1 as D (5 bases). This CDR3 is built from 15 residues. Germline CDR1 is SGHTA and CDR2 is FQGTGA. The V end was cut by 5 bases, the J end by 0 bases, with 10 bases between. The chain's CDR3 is CASSQGLANTGELFF. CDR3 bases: TGTGCCAGCAGCCAGGGCCTAGCGAACACCGGGGAGCTGTTTTTT.

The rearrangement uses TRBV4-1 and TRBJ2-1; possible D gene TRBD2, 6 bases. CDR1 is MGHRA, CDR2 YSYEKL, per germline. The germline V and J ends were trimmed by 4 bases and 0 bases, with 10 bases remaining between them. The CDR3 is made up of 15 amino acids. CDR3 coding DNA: TGCGCCAGCAGCCCTACTAGCAACTCCTACAATGAGCAGTTCTTC. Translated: CASSPTSNSYNEQFF.

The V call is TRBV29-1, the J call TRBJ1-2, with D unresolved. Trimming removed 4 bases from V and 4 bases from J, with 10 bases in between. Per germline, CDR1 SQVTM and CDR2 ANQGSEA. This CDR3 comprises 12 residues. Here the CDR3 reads CSVGSGLYGYTF. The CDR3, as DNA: TGCAGCGTTGGTTCTGGGCTCTATGGCTACACCTTC.

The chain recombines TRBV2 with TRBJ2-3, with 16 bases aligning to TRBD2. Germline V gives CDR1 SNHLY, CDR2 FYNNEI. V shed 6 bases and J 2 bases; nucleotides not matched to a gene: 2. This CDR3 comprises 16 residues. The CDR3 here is CASRGTSGRATDTQYF. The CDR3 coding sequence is TGTGCCAGCAGGGGGACTAGCGGGAGGGCCACAGATACGCAGTATTTT.

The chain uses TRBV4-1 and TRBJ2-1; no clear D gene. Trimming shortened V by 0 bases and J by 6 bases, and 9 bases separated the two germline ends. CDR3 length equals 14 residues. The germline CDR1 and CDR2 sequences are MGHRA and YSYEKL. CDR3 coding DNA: TGCGCCAGCAGCCAAGAGCCCAGAGGCAATGAGCAGTTCTTC. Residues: CASSQEPRGNEQFF.

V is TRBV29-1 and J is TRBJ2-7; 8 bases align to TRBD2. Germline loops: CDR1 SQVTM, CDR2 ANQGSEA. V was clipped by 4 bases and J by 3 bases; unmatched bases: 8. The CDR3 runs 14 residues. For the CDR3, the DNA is TGCAGCGTTGTGATGGCTAGCGGGTACTACGAGCAGTACTTC. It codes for CSVVMASGYYEQYF.

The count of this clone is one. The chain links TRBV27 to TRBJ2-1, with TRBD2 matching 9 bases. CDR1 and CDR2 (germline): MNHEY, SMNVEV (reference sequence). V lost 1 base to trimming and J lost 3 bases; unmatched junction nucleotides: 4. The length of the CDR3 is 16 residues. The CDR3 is CASSLFRTSVYNEQFF. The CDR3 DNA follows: TGTGCCAGCAGTTTATTTCGGACTAGCGTCTACAATGAGCAGTTCTTC.

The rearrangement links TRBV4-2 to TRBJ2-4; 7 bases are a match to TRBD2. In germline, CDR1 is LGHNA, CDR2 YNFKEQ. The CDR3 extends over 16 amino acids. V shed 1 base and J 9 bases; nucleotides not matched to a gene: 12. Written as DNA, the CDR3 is TGTGCCAGCAGCCAAGGGAACGACGGACTAGTCGGCATTCAGTACTTC. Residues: CASSQGNDGLVGIQYF.

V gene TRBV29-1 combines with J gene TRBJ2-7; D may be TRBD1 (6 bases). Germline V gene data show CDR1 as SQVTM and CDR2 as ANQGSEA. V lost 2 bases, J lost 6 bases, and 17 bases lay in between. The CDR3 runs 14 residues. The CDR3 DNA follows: TGCAGCGTTGAAAAGAACACAGGGTCAAGCGAGCAGTACTTC. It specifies CSVEKNTGSSEQYF.

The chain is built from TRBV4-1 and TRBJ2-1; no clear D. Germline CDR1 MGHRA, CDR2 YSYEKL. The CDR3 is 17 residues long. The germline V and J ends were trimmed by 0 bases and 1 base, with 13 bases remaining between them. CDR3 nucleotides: TGCGCCAGCAGCCAAGAAAGAGTCGGTCCTTCCTACAATGAGCAGTTCTTC. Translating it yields CASSQERVGPSYNEQFF.

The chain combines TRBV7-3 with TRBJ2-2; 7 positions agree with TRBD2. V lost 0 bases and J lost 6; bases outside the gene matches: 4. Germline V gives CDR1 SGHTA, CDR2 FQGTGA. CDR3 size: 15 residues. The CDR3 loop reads CASSLTAGVSGELFF. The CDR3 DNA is TGTGCCAGCAGCTTAACGGCGGGAGTTTCCGGGGAGCTGTTTTTT.

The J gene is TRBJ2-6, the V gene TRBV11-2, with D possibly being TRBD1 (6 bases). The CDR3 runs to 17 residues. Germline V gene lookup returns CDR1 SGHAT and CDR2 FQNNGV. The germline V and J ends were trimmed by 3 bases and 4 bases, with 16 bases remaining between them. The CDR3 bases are TGTGCCAGCAGCTTGTCAGGGGAGAGTTACGGGGCCAACGTCCTGACTTTC. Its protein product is CASSLSGESYGANVLTF.

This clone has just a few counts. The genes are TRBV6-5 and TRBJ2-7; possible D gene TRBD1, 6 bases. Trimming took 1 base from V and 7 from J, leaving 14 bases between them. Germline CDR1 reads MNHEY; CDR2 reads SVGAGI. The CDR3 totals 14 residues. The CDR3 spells CASSYFRGSREQYF. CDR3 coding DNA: TGTGCCAGCAGTTACTTTAGGGGGAGCAGGGAGCAGTACTTC.

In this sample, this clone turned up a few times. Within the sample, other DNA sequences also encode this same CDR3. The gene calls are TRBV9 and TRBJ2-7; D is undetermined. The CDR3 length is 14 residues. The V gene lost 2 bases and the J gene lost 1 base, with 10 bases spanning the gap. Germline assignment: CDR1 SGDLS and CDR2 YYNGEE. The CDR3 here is CASSVLSGSYEQYF. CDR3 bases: TGTGCCAGCAGCGTTCTGTCCGGGTCCTACGAGCAGTACTTC.